These 23 T cell receptor beta chains were all obtained from the same sample, sequenced in a study of neoadjuvant anti-PD-1 for oral cavity cancer (dated by TCRdb to the early 2020s). Library preparation used the immunoSEQ multiplex PCR assay. The source is immuneACCESS, and TCRdb retained only in-frame sequences with V and J called. Part of the clones is not carried over; for the studies checked, unresolved V genes explain less than half of this, and the remainder is unexplained. The sample contains a few thousand clones, 50% to 60% of them found a single time. The top ten constitute around 7.9% of the sample. This specimen's time point label, interpreted: after neoadjuvant nivolumab, at surgical resection. The source material was tumor tissue, sampled after nivolumab (anti-PD-1) treatment. Receptor source: a person between 40 and 80 years old with oral cavity squamous cell carcinoma.

The V gene is TRBV30, the J gene TRBJ2-6; perhaps TRBD1 as D (5 bases). V was shortened by 4 bases and J by 7 bases, with 23 bases between the two germline ends. CDR1 and CDR2 from the germline V gene are GTSNPN and SVGIG (reference sequence). This CDR3 comprises 17 residues. For the CDR3, the DNA is TGTGCCTGGACCGCAAGACAGTTTCTCTCTTTAGCCAACGTCCTGACTTTC. Its protein product is CAWTARQFLSLANVLTF.

This chain uses TRBV27 with TRBJ2-1, with TRBD1 identical over 7 bases. The CDR3 totals 16 residues. V shed 6 bases, J shed 3 bases, and the junction held 11 bases outside the gene matches. In germline, CDR1 is MNHEY, CDR2 SMNVEV (reference sequence). The CDR3 bases are TGTGCCAGCAGCTCCCCTGGACAGGCCTACTACAATGAGCAGTTCTTC. It is translated as CASSSPGQAYYNEQFF.

This chain connects TRBV7-3 to TRBJ1-6; no clear D gene. Per the germline V gene, CDR1 is SGHTA and CDR2 is FQGTGA. The CDR3 spans 12 residues. Deletions cut 2 bases from V and 9 bases from J, with 5 bases between. In nucleotides, the CDR3 is TGTGCCAGCAGCTTAGGTGGTTCACCCCTCCACTTT. It translates to CASSLGGSPLHF.

The chain uses TRBV7-9 and TRBJ1-2; a possible D gene is TRBD1 (6 bases). Trimming cost V 5 bases and J 8 bases, with 18 bases left between them. The V gene's germline CDR1 is SEHNR and CDR2 FQNEAQ (reference sequence). This CDR3 comprises 14 residues. CDR3 region: CASSKLTGIHGYTF. The CDR3, as DNA: TGTGCCAGCAGCAAACTAACAGGGATCCACGGCTACACCTTC.

In its sample, this clone was seen a few times. This chain uses TRBV6-1 with TRBJ2-7; unclear D gene. CDR3 length: 17 amino acids. CDR1 is MNHNS and CDR2 is SASEGT in the germline V gene. Between the trimmed V and J ends, which lost 0 bases and 2 bases, there was a span of 17 bases. The CDR3: CASSEATRQDDPYEQYF. The CDR3 DNA is TGTGCCAGCAGTGAAGCGACCAGGCAGGATGACCCCTACGAGCAGTACTTC.

The chain has TRBV11-3 and TRBJ1-5; D unclear. Germline V gene sequence: CDR1 SGHNT, CDR2 YENEEA. The CDR3 has 18 amino acids. V was shortened by 0 bases and J by 2 bases, with 17 bases between the two germline ends. In nucleotides, the CDR3 is TGTGCCAGCAGCTTAGATCGAGGAGGGTTAGATGGCAATCAGCCCCAGCATTTT. This gives the protein CASSLDRGGLDGNQPQHF.

The table lists this clone with a few counts. This chain links TRBV1 with TRBJ2-7; the table's D call TRBD1 went unverified against the DNA. TRBV1 is noted as a pseudogene. The length of the CDR3 is 14 residues. Here the CDR3 DNA reads TGCACCAGCAGCCATAGTCAGGGTTCCTACGAGCAGTACTTC. This encodes CTSSHSQGSYEQYF.

The chain joins TRBV2 to TRBJ2-5; TRBD2 aligns across 11 bases. In germline, CDR1 is SNHLY, CDR2 FYNNEI. Germline trimming cut 4 bases from V and 6 bases from J; bases unmatched to any gene: 7. The CDR3 length is 15 residues. DNA for the CDR3: TGTGCCAGCAGTGTGGTGACTAGCGGGGCGAAGACCCAGTACTTC. This codes for CASSVVTSGAKTQYF.

The chain joins TRBV7-3 to TRBJ2-6; the D is unclear. There are 16 residues in the CDR3. The V gene lost 4 bases and the J gene lost 0 bases, with 10 bases spanning the gap. CDR1 is SGHTA, CDR2 FQGTGA, per germline. The CDR3 region has the DNA TGTGCCAGCAGCTGGGATAGAGCCTCTGGGGCCAACGTCCTGACTTTC. Amino acid sequence: CASSWDRASGANVLTF.

This chain connects TRBV7-2 to TRBJ2-2, with 8 bases fitting TRBD1. CDR1 is SGHTA, CDR2 FQGNSA, per germline. The length of the CDR3 is 17 residues. Unmatched junction bases numbered 14, after V lost 7 bases and J lost 4 bases. In DNA, the CDR3 is TGTGCCAGCACGACAGGGGCAAGGGAAGTCGTCACCGGGGAGCTGTTTTTT. Amino acids: CASTTGAREVVTGELFF. The full variable domain, its missing parts supplied by reference TRBV7-2 and TRBJ2-2, is GAGVSQSPSNKVTEKGKDVELRCDPISGHTALYWYRQSLGQGLEFLIYFQGNSAPDKSGLPSDRFSAERTGGSVSTLTIQRTQQEDSAVYLCASTTGAREVVTGELFFGEGSRLTVL.

This clone was seen once. This chain joins TRBV5-1 and TRBJ1-3, with D maybe TRBD1 (6 bases). In germline, CDR1 is SGHRS, CDR2 YFSETQ. The CDR3 covers 18 residues. The V end was cut by 0 bases, the J end by 0 bases, with 16 bases between. The CDR3, as DNA: TGCGCCAGCAGCTTGGTAAGCCGGGACACCACCTCTGGAAACACCATATATTTT. It translates to CASSLVSRDTTSGNTIYF. Using reference TRBV5-1 and TRBJ1-3 for the parts outside the CDR3, the full variable domain is KAGVTQTPRYLIKTRGQQVTLSCSPISGHRSVSWYQQTPGQGLQFLFEYFSETQRNKGNFPGRFSGRQFSNSRSEMNVSTLELGDSALYLCASSLVSRDTTSGNTIYFGEGSWLTVV.

This clone was seen a few times. This chain uses TRBV5-1 with TRBJ2-7; TRBD1 matches 7 bases. The CDR3 has 13 residues. J was trimmed by 4 bases and V by 3 bases; bases with no gene match: 4. The germline gives CDR1 SGHRS, CDR2 YFSETQ. In DNA, the CDR3 is TGCGCCAGCAGCTCCCGACAGGGATACGAGCAGTACTTC. Its protein product is CASSSRQGYEQYF. Based on the CDR3 plus reference TRBV5-1 and TRBJ2-7, the full variable domain is KAGVTQTPRYLIKTRGQQVTLSCSPISGHRSVSWYQQTPGQGLQFLFEYFSETQRNKGNFPGRFSGRQFSNSRSEMNVSTLELGDSALYLCASSSRQGYEQYFGPGTRLTVT.

V usage is TRBV14 and J usage is TRBJ2-2; D possibly uses TRBD1 or TRBD2 (5 bases each). V was clipped by 4 bases and J by 6 bases, with 9 bases between them. The CDR3 has 13 amino acids. Germline V gives CDR1 SGHDN, CDR2 FVKESK. The CDR3 protein is CASSRTGPGELFF. The CDR3 region has the DNA TGTGCCAGCAGCCGGACGGGGCCCGGGGAGCTGTTTTTT. Full variable domain (outside the CDR3, taken from reference TRBV14 and TRBJ2-2): EAGVTQFPSHSVIEKGQTVTLRCDPISGHDNLYWYRRVMGKEIKFLLHFVKESKQDESGMPNNRFLAERTGGTYSTLKVQPAELEDSGVYFCASSRTGPGELFFGEGSRLTVL.

J is TRBJ1-5 and V is TRBV28; D possibly corresponds to TRBD1 (5 bases). Trimming took 5 bases from V and 2 from J, leaving 16 bases between them. The CDR3 loop spans 16 amino acids. Per germline, CDR1 MDHEN and CDR2 SYDVKM. The CDR3 region is CASSLPRGFGNQPQHF. The CDR3 DNA sequence: TGTGCCAGCAGTCTCCCTCGGGGGTTTGGCAATCAGCCCCAGCATTTT.

The chain uses TRBV6-6 and TRBJ2-1, with D tentatively TRBD1 or TRBD2 (6 bases each). Germline V CDR1 and CDR2: MNHNY, SVGAGI (reference sequence). V was clipped by 2 bases and J by 8 bases, with 16 bases between them. This CDR3 has 15 amino acids. The CDR3 protein is CASSYPGGKGDEQFF. As DNA, the CDR3 is TGTGCCAGCAGTTACCCCGGGGGCAAAGGTGATGAGCAGTTCTTC.

This rearrangement joins TRBV6-1 to TRBJ1-6; TRBD1 matches at 8 bases. This CDR3 comprises 12 residues. Germline V CDR1 and CDR2: MNHNS, SASEGT. The trim removed 10 bases at V and 7 bases at J, leaving 3 bases unmatched. Written as DNA, the CDR3 is TGTGCCACCCGACAGGGGAATTCACCCCTCCACTTT. It is translated as CATRQGNSPLHF.

V and J are TRBV6-6 and TRBJ1-3; no definite D call. The germline V and J ends were trimmed by 6 bases and 7 bases, with 13 bases remaining between them. Germline CDR1 MNHNY, CDR2 SVGAGI (reference sequence). This CDR3 contains 13 residues. CDR3 sequence reads: CASRLEDDNTIYF. CDR3 nucleotides: TGTGCCAGCAGACTCGAGGACGACAACACCATATATTTT.

The rearrangement links TRBV7-9 to TRBJ2-2, with TRBD2 identical over 8 bases. J was trimmed by 7 bases and V by 5 bases; bases with no gene match: 18. CDR1 SEHNR and CDR2 FQNEAQ come from the germline V gene (reference sequence). The CDR3 has 18 residues. The CDR3 here is CASSRGGRVPPQRGELFF. CDR3 coding DNA: TGTGCCAGCAGCCGCGGGGGGCGCGTCCCCCCTCAACGCGGGGAGCTGTTTTTT.

This clone turned up a few times. The rearrangement uses TRBV29-1 and TRBJ1-2; 9 bases are a match to TRBD1. The V gene's germline CDR1 is SQVTM and CDR2 ANQGSEA. The CDR3 has 14 residues. V trimming: 7 bases; J trimming: 4 bases; junction bases outside the gene matches: 10. CDR3 residues: CSAGGTGTLYGYTF. As DNA, the CDR3 is TGCAGCGCTGGGGGGACAGGGACACTCTATGGCTACACCTTC.

The chain links TRBV6-6 to TRBJ2-3; the D gene is possibly TRBD2 (5 bases). V was pared by 6 bases and J by 1 base, with 11 bases between. Germline V gene sequence: CDR1 MNHNY, CDR2 SVGAGI (reference sequence). The CDR3 totals 14 residues. The CDR3 DNA follows: TGTGCCAGCAGCCCCGGGCGGGGCACAGATACGCAGTATTTT. Translation: CASSPGRGTDTQYF.

By share of the sample, this clone is large. J is TRBJ1-2 and V is TRBV5-1; 7 bases are shared with TRBD1. Trimming cost V 4 bases and J 6 bases; bases outside gene matches: 9. Germline CDR1 SGHRS, CDR2 YFSETQ. This CDR3 comprises 14 residues. DNA for the CDR3: TGCGCCAGCAGCGCCATGACAGGGATGAATGGCTACACCTTC. Protein: CASSAMTGMNGYTF.

Only one count was recorded for this clone. The gene calls are TRBV19 and TRBJ1-5; D is uncertain. The germline V and J ends were trimmed by 3 bases and 4 bases, with 13 bases remaining between them. This CDR3 spans 15 amino acids. Looked up from germline, CDR1 is LNHDA and CDR2 is SQIVND (reference sequence). The CDR3, as DNA: TGTGCCAGTAGTATTTTGTTGGTAGGGAATCAGCCCCAGCATTTT. It encodes CASSILLVGNQPQHF. Complete variable domain (other parts from reference TRBV19 and TRBJ1-5): DGGITQSPKYLFRKEGQNVTLSCEQNLNHDAMYWYRQDPGQGLRLIYYSQIVNDFQKGDIAEGYSVSREKKESFPLTVTSAQKNPTAFYLCASSILLVGNQPQHFGDGTRLSIL.

This sequence joins TRBV6-5 and TRBJ1-2; D is perhaps TRBD1 (6 bases). The germline CDR1 and CDR2 sequences are MNHEY and SVGAGI. V gave up 0 bases and J gave up 1 base, with 12 bases separating them. The length of the CDR3 is 16 residues. In DNA form, the CDR3 reads TGTGCCAGCAGTTACTCGAGATTGGACAGTAACTATGGCTACACCTTC. It specifies CASSYSRLDSNYGYTF.